These 10 T cell receptor beta chains originate from one sample sequenced in a study of OX40 agonist ivuxolimab in advanced cancers. Assay: immunoSEQ multiplex PCR; the TCRdb copy retains only in-frame clones and omits some. The sample includes over 35,000 clones, around 90% of them seen just once. The specimen comprised CD4+ or CD8+ T cells sorted from blood, sampled in a trial of the OX40 agonist ivuxolimab. The receptor source for this set is an adult with an advanced solid tumor such as melanoma, head and neck, liver or kidney cancer.

A single count supports this clone. V gene TRBV2 combines with J gene TRBJ2-7; D gene unclear. CDR3 length: 14 residues. CDR1 and CDR2 (germline): SNHLY, FYNNEI. V was trimmed by 4 bases and J by 7 bases, leaving 17 bases between them. CDR3 residues: CASSVGPGTREQYF. The CDR3, as DNA: TGTGCCAGCAGTGTGGGTCCGGGTACGAGGGAGCAGTACTTC. Based on the CDR3 plus reference TRBV2 and TRBJ2-7, the full variable domain is EPEVTQTPSHQVTQMGQEVILRCVPISNHLYFYWYRQILGQKVEFLVSFYNNEISEKSEIFDDQFSVERPDGSNFTLKIRSTKLEDSAMYFCASSVGPGTREQYFGPGTRLTVT.

V and J are TRBV10-3 and TRBJ2-1; tentatively, D is TRBD2 (6 bases). Germline V CDR1 and CDR2: ENHRY, SYGVKD. The V end lost 5 bases, the J end lost 0 bases, and 11 bases lay between the germline ends. This CDR3 spans 15 amino acids. This chain's CDR3 is CAISLEGSSYNEQFF. As DNA, the CDR3 is TGTGCCATCAGTCTGGAGGGGAGCTCCTACAATGAGCAGTTCTTC.

This chain joins TRBV11-2 and TRBJ2-7; 12 nucleotides line up with TRBD1. CDR1 and CDR2 (germline): SGHAT, FQNNGV. J lost 6 bases, V lost 5 bases, and 11 bases had no gene match. The CDR3 has 16 residues. The CDR3 region has the DNA TGTGCCAGCAGCCTACTTACCGGGACAGGGGGCTCCGAGCAGTACTTC. It yields the protein CASSLLTGTGGSEQYF.

The chain couples TRBV19 to TRBJ2-3, with TRBD1 as a possible D gene (6 bases). Germline CDR1 and CDR2: LNHDA and SQIVND (reference sequence). V was clipped by 1 base and J by 2 bases, with 10 bases between them. The CDR3 length is 15 residues. CDR3 DNA sequence: TGTGCCAGTAGTATAGGCCCAGGGGTCACAGATACGCAGTATTTT. This codes for CASSIGPGVTDTQYF. Based on the CDR3 plus reference TRBV19 and TRBJ2-3, the full variable domain is DGGITQSPKYLFRKEGQNVTLSCEQNLNHDAMYWYRQDPGQGLRLIYYSQIVNDFQKGDIAEGYSVSREKKESFPLTVTSAQKNPTAFYLCASSIGPGVTDTQYFGPGTRLTVL.

V is TRBV20-1 and J is TRBJ2-3; the D gene is possibly TRBD2 (6 bases). V was cut by 4 bases and J by 5 bases, with 7 bases left in between. CDR3 length: 11 amino acids. Germline V gene data show CDR1 as DFQATT and CDR2 as SNEGSKA (reference sequence). For the CDR3, the DNA is TGCAGTGCTACGCGGGGAGATACGCAGTATTTT. This sequence encodes CSATRGDTQYF.

This chain connects TRBV11-3 to TRBJ2-5; possibly TRBD2 for D (5 bases). CDR1 and CDR2 (germline): SGHNT, YENEEA. CDR3 length: 14 amino acids. V was cut by 1 base and J by 5 bases, with 11 bases left in between. The CDR3 protein is CASSLGRGSETQYF. For the CDR3, the DNA is TGTGCCAGCAGCTTAGGTCGCGGGTCGGAGACCCAGTACTTC.

V is TRBV4-3 and J is TRBJ2-1, with D uncertain. Germline V gene lookup returns CDR1 LGHNA and CDR2 YSLEER. This CDR3 region has 14 residues. V was pared by 0 bases and J by 12 bases, with 15 bases between. CDR3 region: CASSQDLVPESQFF. The CDR3 DNA is TGCGCCAGCAGCCAAGACTTGGTCCCGGAATCGCAGTTCTTC.

The V and J genes are TRBV25-1 and TRBJ1-6; D is undetermined. Trimming stripped 6 bases from V and 9 bases from J, with 12 bases between. CDR3 length: 13 amino acids. Germline CDR1 MGHDK, CDR2 SYGVNS. In DNA form, the CDR3 reads TGTGCCAGCAGCAACACCCCGGGTTCACCCCTCCACTTT. Translation: CASSNTPGSPLHF.

J is TRBJ1-2 and V is TRBV5-4; 9 bases fit TRBD1. Germline V gene lookup returns CDR1 SGHNT and CDR2 YYREEE (reference sequence). This CDR3 is 16 amino acids long. With V trimmed by 1 base and J by 3 bases, 7 bases remained unmatched. The CDR3 spells CASSLNWDRVDYGYTF. The CDR3, as DNA: TGTGCCAGCAGCTTGAACTGGGACAGGGTTGACTATGGCTACACCTTC.

The gene calls are TRBV9 and TRBJ2-1; 9 bases are shared with TRBD1. From germline, CDR1 is SGDLS and CDR2 YYNGEE. This CDR3 region has 12 residues. J was trimmed by 10 bases and V by 3 bases; bases with no gene match: 2. The CDR3 loop is CASSGTGEEQFF. Here the CDR3 DNA reads TGTGCCAGCAGCGGGACAGGGGAAGAGCAGTTCTTC.